The entry below describes one T cell receptor beta chain. This entry is derived from a study of cytomegalovirus exposure and HLA in healthy donors. The CDR3 runs to 15 residues. V shed 5 bases and J shed 2 bases, with 13 bases lying between them. The germline gives CDR1 SGHTA, CDR2 FQGNSA. Primers for the PCR totalled 60 Vbeta and 13 Jbeta. Some clones are missing from TCRdb's copy, which holds only in-frame ones; the method was immunoSEQ multiplex PCR. This table holds about 170,000 clones, roughly 80% found once. The chain couples TRBV7-2 to TRBJ2-1; D might be TRBD2 (5 bases). The source material was PBMCs. The sequence was obtained from a woman aged 45-59 years in good health and CMV-seropositive. The CDR3 spells CASSPPGGPYNEQFF. DNA for the CDR3: TGTGCCAGCAGCCCTCCCGGAGGCCCCTACAATGAGCAGTTCTTC.